The clone carrying this T cell receptor (beta chain) was counted between two and nine times. The Seattle site enrolled patients during active infection and followed them longitudinally. CDR1 is GTSNPN and CDR2 is SVGIG in the germline V gene (reference sequence). The V end was cut by 4 bases, the J end by 6 bases, with 13 bases between. The CDR3 is 14 amino acids. Some clones are missing from TCRdb's copy, which holds only in-frame ones; the method was immunoSEQ multiplex PCR. The sample carries approximately 290,000 clones, roughly 84% recorded once. This record comes from a study of blood T cell repertoires in COVID-19. Study-level background: The United States, Italy and Spain were the sources of the acute and convalescent COVID-19 samples. PBMCs, B-cell-depleted T cells, or T cells were the source of the cDNA or gDNA that made up the material.

This TCR was recovered from a person between 65 and 79 years old with COVID-19, enrolled during active disease. V usage is TRBV30 and J usage is TRBJ1-6, with D possibly TRBD1 on 6 matching bases. Source material: peripheral blood. The CDR3 sequence is CAWTTDRINSPLHF. CDR3 DNA sequence: TGTGCCTGGACGACGGACAGAATTAATTCACCCCTCCACTTT.